The 21 T cell receptor beta chains below were found in one sample sequenced in a study of CD8 T cells in Susac syndrome (dated by TCRdb to 2018 to 2020). Receptor amplification or capture employed the immunoSEQ multiplex PCR assay. RNA was extracted with the RNeasy kit and roughly 0.5 to 1 ug was reverse transcribed using random hexamers. The raw public reads went through TCRdb reprocessing: fastp at Q25, MiXCR clone calling, in-frame beta chains kept. Rows are unified per CDR3 protein, each entry keeping the most common DNA and genes. Counted in this sample were 150,000 to 200,000 distinct CDR3 sequences; 95% of them appeared once. Clones ranked in the top ten supply approximately 0.098% of the sample. Sequenced input: CD4+ T cells from PBMCs. Receptors were obtained from a human donor with Susac syndrome.

This clonotype has more than one count but fewer than ten. V is TRBV3-1 and J is TRBJ1-1; D gene uncertain. V was cut by 4 bases and J by 1 base, with 4 bases left in between. This CDR3 has 12 residues. CDR1 and CDR2 from the germline V gene are LGHDT and YNNKEL (reference sequence). The CDR3 DNA is TGTGCCAGCAGCCCTCGGAACACTGAAGCTTTCTTT. As protein: CASSPRNTEAFF.

This clonotype was seen only once. The V and J genes are TRBV3-1 and TRBJ2-7; possibly TRBD1 for D (5 bases). CDR3 length: 13 residues. Trimming left V 4 bases short and J 4 bases short, with 11 bases between. Per germline, CDR1 LGHDT and CDR2 YNNKEL (reference sequence). The CDR3: CASSRIDRYEQYF. In DNA form, the CDR3 reads TGTGCCAGCAGCCGGATCGACAGATACGAGCAGTACTTC.

The rearrangement links TRBV10-3 to TRBJ1-5, with 10 bases fitting TRBD1. Trimming cost V 11 bases and J 5 bases; bases outside gene matches: 12. Per the germline V gene, CDR1 is ENHRY and CDR2 is SYGVKD. The CDR3 runs 15 residues. The CDR3 nucleotides are TGTGCCTCCAAAACCGGGACAGGGGCTTATCAGCCCCAGCATTTT. This gives the protein CASKTGTGAYQPQHF.

CDR3 sequence: CAISDGYPGQYF. The CDR3 DNA follows: TGTGCCATCAGTGACGGGTATCCAGGCCAGTACTTC. The chain employs TRBV10-3 and TRBJ2-5, with unresolved D. Trimming shortened V by 3 bases and J by 10 bases, and 12 bases separated the two germline ends. The CDR3 loop spans 12 amino acids. Germline V gene lookup returns CDR1 ENHRY and CDR2 SYGVKD.

The chain is built from TRBV20-1 and TRBJ2-3; a possible D gene is TRBD2 (5 bases). The ends were cut back, 3 bases at V and 2 bases at J, with 12 bases in the middle. Germline CDR1 reads DFQATT; CDR2 reads SNEGSKA (reference sequence). The CDR3 spans 14 residues. CDR3 sequence: CSASSERLTDTQYF. The CDR3 region has the DNA TGCAGTGCTAGCTCCGAGCGGCTCACAGATACGCAGTATTTT.

This clonotype was detected only once. The chain couples TRBV4-2 to TRBJ2-3, with 12 bases fitting TRBD2. The germline CDR1 and CDR2 sequences are LGHNA and YNFKEQ. The CDR3 consists of 17 residues. V was clipped by 1 base and J by 3 bases; unmatched bases: 5. The CDR3 loop is CASSQASTSGGTDTQYF. The CDR3 DNA reads TGTGCCAGCAGCCAAGCTTCTACTAGCGGGGGGACAGATACGCAGTATTTT.

The genes are TRBV12-3 or TRBV12-4 and TRBJ1-4; 7 positions agree with TRBD1. The CDR3 is 14 residues long. The J segment lost 5 bases and the V segment lost 6 bases, leaving 6 bases of the junction unmatched. In DNA, the CDR3 is TGTGCCAGCAGCAACAGGGGCATGAATGAAAAACTGTTTTTT. Translating it yields CASSNRGMNEKLFF.

The chain combines TRBV27 with TRBJ1-2; maybe TRBD1 (5 bases). Germline lookup yields CDR1 MNHEY and CDR2 SMNVEV (reference sequence). Between the trimmed V and J ends, which lost 5 bases and 1 base, there was a span of 11 bases. This CDR3 comprises 14 residues. Here the CDR3 reads CASSPGTVNYGYTF. DNA for the CDR3: TGTGCCAGCAGTCCCGGGACGGTTAACTATGGCTACACCTTC.

This rearrangement joins TRBV13 to TRBJ1-1; no firm D call. V lost 2 bases to trimming and J lost 3 bases, with 10 bases between them. The length of the CDR3 is 14 residues. CDR1 and CDR2 (germline): PRHDT, FYEKMQ (reference sequence). CDR3 in amino acids: CASSLRGRDTEAFF. The CDR3 region has the DNA TGTGCCAGCAGCTTAAGAGGGAGGGACACTGAAGCTTTCTTT.

J is TRBJ1-1 and V is TRBV7-3, with D uncertain. The CDR3 runs 15 residues. Trimming shortened V by 5 bases and J by 7 bases, and 20 bases separated the two germline ends. CDR1 is SGHTA and CDR2 is FQGTGA in the germline V gene. For the CDR3, the DNA is TGTGCCAGCAGCCCCTCGCGGGAGACATTTCGTGAAGCTTTCTTT. Protein: CASSPSRETFREAFF.

J is TRBJ2-2 and V is TRBV20-1; D perhaps matches TRBD2 (5 bases). CDR1 is DFQATT and CDR2 is SNEGSKA in the germline V gene (reference sequence). This CDR3 has 16 amino acids. V lost 0 bases to trimming and J lost 8 bases, with 19 bases between them. CDR3: CSARDRPVARGGELFF. The DNA for the CDR3 is TGCAGTGCTAGAGATCGGCCTGTTGCCCGCGGGGGGGAGCTGTTTTTT.

The chain joins TRBV5-6 to TRBJ2-1; 9 positions agree with TRBD1. The germline V gene encodes CDR1 SGHDT and CDR2 YYEEEE. This CDR3 is built from 17 residues. The V and J ends lost 6 bases and 0 bases, in that order; junction bases with no gene match: 10. The CDR3 DNA is TGTGCCAGCAACCTACCCCCGGGACAGGGCTCCTACAATGAGCAGTTCTTC. Encoded protein: CASNLPPGQGSYNEQFF.

This sequence joins TRBV20-1 and TRBJ2-3; TRBD2 matches at 11 bases. V lost 1 base to trimming and J lost 3 bases; unmatched junction nucleotides: 3. Germline CDR1 reads DFQATT; CDR2 reads SNEGSKA (reference sequence). The CDR3 totals 15 residues. The CDR3 protein is CSARVLAGGTDTQYF. For the CDR3, the DNA is TGCAGTGCTAGAGTCTTAGCGGGGGGGACAGATACGCAGTATTTT.

The chain carries TRBV29-1 and TRBJ2-7; no clear D. V was shortened by 2 bases and J by 2 bases, with 4 bases between the two germline ends. This CDR3 is built from 11 residues. Germline CDR1 is SQVTM and CDR2 is ANQGSEA. CDR3 loop: CSVEQTYEQYF. The DNA of the CDR3 is TGCAGCGTTGAACAGACCTACGAGCAGTACTTC.

The chain employs TRBV4-1 and TRBJ1-2, with 10 bases that match TRBD1. The CDR3 is made up of 17 amino acids. Germline V gives CDR1 MGHRA, CDR2 YSYEKL. The ends lost 0 bases at V and 3 bases at J; junction bases unmatched: 7. The DNA for the CDR3 is TGCGCCAGCAGCCAAGAGCCTGGGACAGGGGAGTACTATGGCTACACCTTC. Its protein product is CASSQEPGTGEYYGYTF.

This clonotype was observed a handful of times. The chain uses TRBV29-1 and TRBJ2-7; D is unclear. In germline, CDR1 is SQVTM, CDR2 ANQGSEA. With 4 bases removed from V and 4 bases from J, the gap between germline ends came to 8 bases. CDR3 length: 11 residues. The DNA of the CDR3 is TGCAGCGTTGGGGATAGGTACGAGCAGTACTTC. It specifies CSVGDRYEQYF.

CDR3 in DNA: TGTGCCAGCAGTGACCAAGGGGGCCTCGGCCAGCCCCAGCATTTT. It is translated as CASSDQGGLGQPQHF. The V gene is TRBV6-1, the J gene TRBJ1-5; TRBD1 agrees at 7 bases. Per the germline V gene, CDR1 is MNHNS and CDR2 is SASEGT. CDR3 size: 15 residues. Trimming at V came to 3 bases and at J to 7 bases, leaving 9 bases not matched to a gene.

This clonotype was counted a single time. The gene calls are TRBV3-1 and TRBJ1-6; D not certain. The CDR3 is 14 residues long. CDR1 and CDR2 from the germline V gene are LGHDT and YNNKEL (reference sequence). Trimming shortened V by 0 bases and J by 7 bases, and 7 bases separated the two germline ends. The CDR3 here is CASSQDDGNSPLHF. In DNA form, the CDR3 reads TGTGCCAGCAGCCAAGACGACGGCAATTCACCCCTCCACTTT.

This clonotype appeared a single time. The chain employs TRBV9 and TRBJ1-4; no clear D. This CDR3 spans 16 amino acids. Trimming took 3 bases from V and 3 from J, leaving 15 bases between them. In germline, CDR1 is SGDLS, CDR2 YYNGEE. CDR3 sequence: CASSAGVGSANEKLFF. Written as DNA, the CDR3 is TGTGCCAGCAGCGCCGGGGTAGGGTCGGCTAATGAAAAACTGTTTTTT.

Written as DNA, the CDR3 is TGTGCCAGCAGGCCGACAGGGCTTAACTATGGCTACACCTTC. Encoded protein: CASRPTGLNYGYTF. The V call is TRBV27, the J call TRBJ1-2, with 7 bases lining up with TRBD1. J gave up 1 base and V 6 bases, and 5 bases lay outside the gene matches. The CDR3 spans 14 residues. Germline V gene data show CDR1 as MNHEY and CDR2 as SMNVEV (reference sequence).

The chain joins TRBV29-1 to TRBJ1-1; TRBD1 agrees at 9 bases. CDR1 is SQVTM and CDR2 is ANQGSEA in the germline V gene. The ends lost 7 bases at V and 3 bases at J; junction bases unmatched: 3. The CDR3 has 12 amino acids. The chain's CDR3 is CSGDRGDTEAFF. In DNA form, the CDR3 reads TGCAGCGGAGACAGGGGGGACACTGAAGCTTTCTTT.